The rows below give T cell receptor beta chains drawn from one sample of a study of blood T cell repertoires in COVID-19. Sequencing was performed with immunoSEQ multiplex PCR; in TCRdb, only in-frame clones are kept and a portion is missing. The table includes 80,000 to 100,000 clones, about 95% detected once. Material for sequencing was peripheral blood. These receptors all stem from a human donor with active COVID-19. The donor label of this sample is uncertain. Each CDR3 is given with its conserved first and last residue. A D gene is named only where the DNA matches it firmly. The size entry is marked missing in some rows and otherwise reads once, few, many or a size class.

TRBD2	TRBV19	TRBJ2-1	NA	TGTGCCAGTAGTACGACTAGCGGGACTCCGTTCTTC	CASSTTSGTPFF
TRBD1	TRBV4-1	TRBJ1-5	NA	TGCGCCAGCAGCCAATCGACAGGGATTAATCAGCCCCAGCATTTT	CASSQSTGINQPQHF
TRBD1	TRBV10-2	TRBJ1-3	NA	TGCGCCAGCAGTGCCGGGACAGGGGGCTCTGGAAACACCATATATTTT	CASSAGTGGSGNTIYF
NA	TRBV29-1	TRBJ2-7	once	TGCAGCGTTGGGGGCAGCTCCTTTGAGCAGTACTTC	CSVGGSSFEQYF
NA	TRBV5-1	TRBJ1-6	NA	TGCGCCAGCAGCTTGGCAGGGGTATCACCCCTCCACTTT	CASSLAGVSPLHF
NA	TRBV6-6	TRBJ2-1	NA	TGTGCCAGCAGTTACGGGGGGGAGCAGTTCTTC	CASSYGGEQFF
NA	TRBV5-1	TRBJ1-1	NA	TGCGCCAGCAGCTTGTCCCAACAAGGGCGGGGCACTGAAGCTTTCTTT	CASSLSQQGRGTEAFF
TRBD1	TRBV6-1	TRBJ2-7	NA	TGTGCCAGCAGTGAGGCAGGGGGCTTCTACGAGCAGTACTTC	CASSEAGGFYEQYF
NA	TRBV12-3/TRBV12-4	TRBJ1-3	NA	TGTGCCAGCACCCGGGTCTCTGGAAACACCATATATTTT	CASTRVSGNTIYF
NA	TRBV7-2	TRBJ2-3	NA	TGTGCCAGCAGCTTCACCCCCCTAGCGAGGACAGATACGCAGTATTTT	CASSFTPLARTDTQYF
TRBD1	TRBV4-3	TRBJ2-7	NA	TGCGCCAGCAGCCAAGATGGACAGGGATTCTACGAGCAGTACTTC	CASSQDGQGFYEQYF
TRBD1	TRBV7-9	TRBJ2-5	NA	TGTGCCAGCAGCTTTAAGGGGGCATCAGGGACCCAGTACTTC	CASSFKGASGTQYF
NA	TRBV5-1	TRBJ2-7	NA	TGCGCCAGCAGCTTGGCCGCACAGAGCGAGCAGTACTTC	CASSLAAQSEQYF
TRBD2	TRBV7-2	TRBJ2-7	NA	TGTGCCAGCAGCCACCTAGCGGGAGGGCCTAACCCCGAGCAGTACTTC	CASSHLAGGPNPEQYF
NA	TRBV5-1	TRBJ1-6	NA	TGCGCCAGCAGCCCCCTAGTCGGAGACGTGAATTCACCCCTCCACTTT	CASSPLVGDVNSPLHF
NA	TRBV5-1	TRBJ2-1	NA	TGCGCCAGCACCTGGGAAAGGGGCAATGAGCAGTTCTTC	CASTWERGNEQFF
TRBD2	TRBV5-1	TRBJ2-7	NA	TGCGCCAGCAGCTTGGGGGCAGGGAGGGACTACGAGCAGTACTTC	CASSLGAGRDYEQYF
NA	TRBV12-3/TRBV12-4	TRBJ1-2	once	TGTGCCAGCAGTTTGGCGGTTAACTATGGCTACACCTTC	CASSLAVNYGYTF
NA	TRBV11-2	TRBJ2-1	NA	TGTGCCAGCAGCTCGCAGGGGATTACCTACAATGAGCAGTTCTTC	CASSSQGITYNEQFF
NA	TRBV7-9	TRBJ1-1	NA	TGTGCCAGCAGCTCACCGATCAGCACTGAAGCTTTCTTT	CASSSPISTEAFF
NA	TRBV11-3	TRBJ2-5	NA	TGTGCCAGCAGCTTAGGGGACTTCCCCCAAGAGACCCAGTACTTC	CASSLGDFPQETQYF
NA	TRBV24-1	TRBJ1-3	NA	TGTGCCACCAGTGGTGGGGCGAACTCTGGAAACACCATATATTTT	CATSGGANSGNTIYF
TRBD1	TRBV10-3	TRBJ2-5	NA	TGTGCCGTACAGCCGGGACAGGGGCAAGAGACCCAGTACTTC	CAVQPGQGQETQYF
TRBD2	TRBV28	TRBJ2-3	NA	TGTGCCAGCAGGGCGGGAGGGAGCACAGATACGCAGTATTTT	CASRAGGSTDTQYF
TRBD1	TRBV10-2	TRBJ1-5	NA	TGCGCCAGCACGCGGGACAGACTAAATCAGCCCCAGCATTTT	CASTRDRLNQPQHF
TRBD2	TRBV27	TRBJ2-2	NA	TGTGCCAGCAGTGTTAGCGGGAGAAACACCGGGGAGCTGTTTTTT	CASSVSGRNTGELFF
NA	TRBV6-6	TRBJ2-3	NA	TGTGCCAGCAGAGAGGGACTAGATACGCAGTATTTT	CASREGLDTQYF
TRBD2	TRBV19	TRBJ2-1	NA	TGTGCCAGTAGTATAGCCCCCTCCCTAGCGGGAGGGCCGATTGAGCAGTTCTTC	CASSIAPSLAGGPIEQFF
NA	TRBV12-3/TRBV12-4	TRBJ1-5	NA	TGTGCCAGCAGTTTAGGGGGCTATCAGCCCCAGCATTTT	CASSLGGYQPQHF
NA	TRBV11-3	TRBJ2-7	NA	TGTGCCAGCAGCTTAGAAGCAGGGAGGGAGCAGTACTTC	CASSLEAGREQYF
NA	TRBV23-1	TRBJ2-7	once	TGCGCCAGCAGTGTCCGGGAGCAGTACTTC	CASSVREQYF
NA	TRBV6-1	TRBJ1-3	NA	TGTGCCAGCAGTGAAATGAAGGGGAACACCATATATTTT	CASSEMKGNTIYF
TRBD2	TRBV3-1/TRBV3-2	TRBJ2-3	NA	TGTGCCAGCAGCCAATATTCTGGCGGGGGGGCTGCAGATACGCAGTATTTT	CASSQYSGGGAADTQYF
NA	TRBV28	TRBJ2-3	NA	TGTGCCAGCAATCACCGGGACAAATACACAGATACGCAGTATTTT	CASNHRDKYTDTQYF
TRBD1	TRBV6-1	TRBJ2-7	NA	TGTGCCAGCAGTGAACAAATCGGTTGGGGACAGGGATCCTACGAGCAGTACTTC	CASSEQIGWGQGSYEQYF
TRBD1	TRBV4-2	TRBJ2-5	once	TGTGCCAGCAGCCAAGAGGGGACAGGGGGGGAGACCCAGTACTTC	CASSQEGTGGETQYF
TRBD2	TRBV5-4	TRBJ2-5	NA	TGTGCCAGCAGCCGGGCGACTAGCGAAAGCCAAGAGACCCAGTACTTC	CASSRATSESQETQYF
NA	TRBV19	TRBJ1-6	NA	TGTGCCAGTAGTTTCAGGGTTCTCCGAAATTCACCCCTCCACTTT	CASSFRVLRNSPLHF
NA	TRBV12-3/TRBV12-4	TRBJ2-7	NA	TGTGCCAGCAGACACAGGGAGCACGAGCAGTACTTC	CASRHREHEQYF
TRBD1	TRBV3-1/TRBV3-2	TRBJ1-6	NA	TGTGCCAGCAGCCAAGCCAGAGGGACAGATAATTCACCCCTCCACTTT	CASSQARGTDNSPLHF
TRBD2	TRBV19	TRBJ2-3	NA	TGTGCCAGTAGGACTAGCGGGGGGCCCGATGGAGATACGCAGTATTTT	CASRTSGGPDGDTQYF
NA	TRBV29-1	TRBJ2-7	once	TGCAGCGTTCGGCAGGGGACCCACGAGCAGTACTTC	CSVRQGTHEQYF
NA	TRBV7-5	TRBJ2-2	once	TGTGCCAGAAGGTCCGACGGACAGAAGAACACCGGGGAGCTGTTTTTT	CARRSDGQKNTGELFF
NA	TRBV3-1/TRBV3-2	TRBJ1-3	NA	TGTGCCAGCAGCCTCGGCAGTAGACTCGGTGGAAACACCATATATTTT	CASSLGSRLGGNTIYF
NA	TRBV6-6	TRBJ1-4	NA	TGTGCCAGCAGTTACCGGAGGGACGAAAAACTGTTTTTT	CASSYRRDEKLFF
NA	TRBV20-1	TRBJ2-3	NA	TGCAGTGCTAGTTCCGGGAGCGGGGATACGCAGTATTTT	CSASSGSGDTQYF
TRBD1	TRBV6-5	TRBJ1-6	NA	TGTGCCAGCAGTTACAGGACAGGGCATAATTCACCCCTCCACTTT	CASSYRTGHNSPLHF
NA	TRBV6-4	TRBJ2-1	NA	TGTGCCAGCAGTGACTTCCTCGGGAGCAGGGAGCAGTTCTTC	CASSDFLGSREQFF
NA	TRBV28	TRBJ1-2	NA	TGTGCCACACATGGGGCACTGCGTTCTTATGGCTACACCTTC	CATHGALRSYGYTF
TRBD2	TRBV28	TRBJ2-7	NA	TGTGCCAGCAGTTTCTTGTTTGAAGTTACTAGCGGGTCCACCTACGAGCAGTACTTC	CASSFLFEVTSGSTYEQYF
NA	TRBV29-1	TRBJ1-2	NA	TGCAGCGTTGCTCCTCCGGGACTGGGCCATGGCTACACCTTC	CSVAPPGLGHGYTF
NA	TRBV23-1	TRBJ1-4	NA	TGCGCCAGCAGTCCATCAGGGGAAGTTGAAAAACTGTTTTTT	CASSPSGEVEKLFF
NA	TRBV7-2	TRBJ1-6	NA	TGTGCCAGCAGCTTACAAGGGGGATTCAATCCCCTCCACTTT	CASSLQGGFNPLHF
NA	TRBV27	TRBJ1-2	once	TGTGCCAGCAGTTTATCCCGGGGAATAAGTGGCTACACCTTC	CASSLSRGISGYTF
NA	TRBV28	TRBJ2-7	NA	TGTGCCAGCAGTTCCGGACAGCTCAGGAACGAGCAGTACTTC	CASSSGQLRNEQYF
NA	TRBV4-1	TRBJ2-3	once	TGCGCCAGCAGCCAAGCCCCGGTGGGCACAGATACGCAGTATTTT	CASSQAPVGTDTQYF
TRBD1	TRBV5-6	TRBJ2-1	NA	TGTGCCAGCAGCCGACAGGGGATGGGGCAGTTCTTC	CASSRQGMGQFF
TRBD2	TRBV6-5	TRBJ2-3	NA	TGTGCCAGCAGAAGGCTAGCGGGGGGTGGGGATACGCAGTATTTT	CASRRLAGGGDTQYF
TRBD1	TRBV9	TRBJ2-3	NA	TGTGCCAGCAGCGCAGGGGGCTGGACAGATACGCAGTATTTT	CASSAGGWTDTQYF